This record looks at one T cell receptor (beta chain) sequence and its context. These data are taken from a study of T cell responses to AZD1222 COVID-19 vaccine. Data came from immunoSEQ multiplex PCR; TCRdb stores just in-frame clones and leaves some out. The sample shows some 140,000 clones, about nine tenths of them seen only once. The CDR3 sequence is 17 residues long. V was trimmed by 1 base and J by 0 bases, leaving 16 bases between them. Germline CDR1 reads MGHDK; CDR2 reads SYGVNS. Sequences were derived from peripheral blood, sampled on day 0 of MenACWY control vaccination. V gene TRBV25-1 combines with J gene TRBJ2-7, with D possibly being TRBD2 (6 bases). The clonotype comes from an adult in good health. The CDR3 loop reads CASSESGGGTFSYEQYF. The CDR3 region has the DNA TGTGCCAGCAGTGAATCTGGCGGCGGGACCTTCTCCTACGAGCAGTACTTC.